This is a list of T cell receptor beta chains from one sample in a study of T cells in Graves' hyperthyroidism and ophthalmopathy. TCRdb reprocessed the multiplex PCR reads with MiXCR, giving one entry per CDR3 protein. The table records about 590,000 distinct CDR3 sequences, 14% of them present only once. Sequences were obtained from blood. The receptors stem from a woman aged 18-29 years with Graves' ophthalmopathy. Both conserved end residues are part of each CDR3. A D gene is named only where the DNA matches it firmly. Size values are once, few and many counts, or a class for expanded clones, and some rows have none.

size	D	J	V	DNA	CDR3
many	TRBD2	TRBJ2-7	TRBV27	TGTGCCAGCAGTTGGGCTGGGGGAGGGAGAGCCTACGAGCAGTACTTC	CASSWAGGGRAYEQYF
many	TRBD1	TRBJ2-7	TRBV30	TGTGCCTGGAGTTGGGGGACAGGGGCCTACGAGCAGTACTTC	CAWSWGTGAYEQYF
.	TRBD2	TRBJ2-7	TRBV3-1	TGTGCCAGCAGGCGTGGACTAGCAAGATCCGAGCAGTACTTC	CASRRGLARSEQYF
.	TRBD2	TRBJ2-5	TRBV7-2	TGTGCCAGCAGCCCTGAGCGGGGCCTGAAGACCCAGTACTTC	CASSPERGLKTQYF
many	.	TRBJ1-5	TRBV7-3	TGTGCCAGCAGCTTGTCTTCAGGGCCGAATCAGCCCCAGCATTTT	CASSLSSGPNQPQHF
few	.	TRBJ1-3	TRBV20-1	TGCAGTGCTAGAGCCCACAGCATCTCTGGAAACACCATATATTTT	CSARAHSISGNTIYF
.	.	TRBJ2-3	TRBV5-1	TGCGCCAGCAGCTTGGAGTCTACGAATCCCGCAGATACGCAGTATTTT	CASSLESTNPADTQYF
many	.	TRBJ2-7	TRBV5-1	TGCGCCAGCAGCTTGGTAACAGGGCTCTCCTACGAGCAGTACTTC	CASSLVTGLSYEQYF
few	.	TRBJ1-1	TRBV7-6	TGTGCCAGCAGCCCCCGAGGGGGATTGGACACTGAAGCTTTCTTT	CASSPRGGLDTEAFF
many	.	TRBJ2-1	TRBV28	TGTGCCAGCAGAATATACAATGAGCAGTTCTTC	CASRIYNEQFF
many	.	TRBJ2-1	TRBV6-1	TGTGCCACGGCGACCGTGAGCTCCTACAATGAGCAGTTCTTC	CATATVSSYNEQFF
many	TRBD1	TRBJ1-2	TRBV12-3/TRBV12-4	TGTGCCAGCAGCCCTCCCGACCGAGTCCCGACAGGGAAAGAGTCAGGAAATGGCTACACCTTC	CASSPPDRVPTGKESGNGYTF
many	TRBD2	TRBJ2-7	TRBV11-3	TGTGCCAGCAGCCCGGCGGGAGTGTACGAGCAGTACTTC	CASSPAGVYEQYF
.	.	TRBJ1-1	TRBV19	TGTGCCAGTGGTATCGGCAGGACAGTACTTGAAGCTTTCTTT	CASGIGRTVLEAFF
many	TRBD2	TRBJ2-7	TRBV4-1	TGCGCCAGCAGCCAAGTGACTAGCGGGAGGGCCTACGAGCAGTACTTC	CASSQVTSGRAYEQYF
many	TRBD2	TRBJ2-7	TRBV5-5	TGTGCCAGCAGCTTGCTAGCGGCCTACGAGCAGTACTTC	CASSLLAAYEQYF
many	.	TRBJ2-1	TRBV3-1	TGTGCCAGCAGCCAAGATCGCTCTTCCCAACCGTACAATGAGCAGTTCTTC	CASSQDRSSQPYNEQFF
.	.	TRBJ2-5	TRBV7-9	TGTGCCAGCGGGACCGGGACATCTCAAGAGACCCAGTACTTC	CASGTGTSQETQYF
many	.	TRBJ2-3	TRBV30	TGTGCCTGGAGCTCGAGCACAGATACGCAGTATTTT	CAWSSSTDTQYF
many	TRBD1	TRBJ2-5	TRBV12-5	TGTGCTAGTGGTTTGCGACAGGGGGCCGGGGAGACCCAGTACTTC	CASGLRQGAGETQYF
many	.	TRBJ2-7	TRBV12-5	TGTGCTAGTGGTTTGGTACTGGGTTCCTCCTACGAGCAGTACTTC	CASGLVLGSSYEQYF
many	.	TRBJ2-1	TRBV7-2	TGTGCCAGCAGCTTATTTTCTGGGGAGCAGTTCTTC	CASSLFSGEQFF
many	.	TRBJ2-7	TRBV20-1	TGCAGTGCTAGCCCCCAGGGGAGCAACGAGCAGTACTTC	CSASPQGSNEQYF
many	TRBD2	TRBJ2-1	TRBV13	TGTGCCAGCAGCTTAAACTTGCTGGGGGGACTAGCGGGAGGAAATGAGCAGTTCTTC	CASSLNLLGGLAGGNEQFF
many	.	TRBJ2-2	TRBV11-1	TGTGCCAGCAGCTCGACCCAAACTACTCCCGGGGAGCTGTTTTTT	CASSSTQTTPGELFF